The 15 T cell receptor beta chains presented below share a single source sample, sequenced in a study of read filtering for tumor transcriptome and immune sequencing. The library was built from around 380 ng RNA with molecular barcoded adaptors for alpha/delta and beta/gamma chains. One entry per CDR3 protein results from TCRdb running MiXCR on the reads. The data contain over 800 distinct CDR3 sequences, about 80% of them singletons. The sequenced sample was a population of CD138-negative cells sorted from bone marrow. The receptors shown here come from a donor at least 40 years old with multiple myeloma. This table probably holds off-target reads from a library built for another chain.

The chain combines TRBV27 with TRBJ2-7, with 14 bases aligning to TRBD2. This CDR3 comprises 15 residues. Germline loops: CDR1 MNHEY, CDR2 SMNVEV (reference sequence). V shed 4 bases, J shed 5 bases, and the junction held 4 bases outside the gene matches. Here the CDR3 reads CASSSGTSGRNEQYF. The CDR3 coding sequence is TGTGCCAGCAGTTCCGGGACTAGCGGGAGAAACGAGCAGTACTTC.

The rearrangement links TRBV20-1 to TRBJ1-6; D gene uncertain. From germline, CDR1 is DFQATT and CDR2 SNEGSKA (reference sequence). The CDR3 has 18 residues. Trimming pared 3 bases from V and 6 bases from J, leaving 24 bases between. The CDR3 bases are TGCAGTGCTAGTGCGGGCCGGGGAGGCGGTGGGCTTAATTCACCCCTCCACTTT. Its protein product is CSASAGRGGGGLNSPLHF.

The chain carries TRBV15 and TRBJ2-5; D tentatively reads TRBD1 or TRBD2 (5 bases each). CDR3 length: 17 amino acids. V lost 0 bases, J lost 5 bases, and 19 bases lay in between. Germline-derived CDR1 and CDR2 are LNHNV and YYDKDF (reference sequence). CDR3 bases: TGTGCCACCAGCAGAGATCAATTCGGGCAAGGGGAGGAGACCCAGTACTTC. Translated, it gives CATSRDQFGQGEETQYF. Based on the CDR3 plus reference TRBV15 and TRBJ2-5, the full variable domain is DAMVIQNPRYQVTQFGKPVTLSCSQTLNHNVMYWYQQKSSQAPKLLFHYYDKDFNNEADTPDNFQSRRPNTSFCFLDIRSPGLGDTAMYLCATSRDQFGQGEETQYFGPGTRLLVL.

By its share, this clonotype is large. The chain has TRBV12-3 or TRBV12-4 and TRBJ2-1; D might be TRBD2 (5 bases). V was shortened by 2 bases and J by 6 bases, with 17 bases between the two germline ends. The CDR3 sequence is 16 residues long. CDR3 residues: CASSLRLALLGNEQFF. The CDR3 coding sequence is TGTGCCAGCAGTTTAAGGCTAGCCTTATTGGGCAATGAGCAGTTCTTC.

The CDR3 protein is CASSQVSDLAGGSDEQFF. CDR3 DNA: TGCGCCAGCAGCCAAGTTTCCGATCTGGCGGGAGGGTCGGATGAGCAGTTCTTC. The chain couples TRBV4-1 to TRBJ2-1; TRBD2 matches at 9 bases. With 1 base clipped from V and 8 bases from J, the junction kept 15 bases outside the gene matches. The CDR3 extends over 18 amino acids. Germline V lookup: CDR1 MGHRA, CDR2 YSYEKL.

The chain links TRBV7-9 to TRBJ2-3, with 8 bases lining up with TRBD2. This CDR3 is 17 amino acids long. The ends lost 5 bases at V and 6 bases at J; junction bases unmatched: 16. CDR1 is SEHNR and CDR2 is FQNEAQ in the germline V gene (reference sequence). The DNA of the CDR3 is TGTGCCAGCAGCCCATCCGGGACTAGAACCGAAACCGATACGCAGTATTTT. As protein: CASSPSGTRTETDTQYF.

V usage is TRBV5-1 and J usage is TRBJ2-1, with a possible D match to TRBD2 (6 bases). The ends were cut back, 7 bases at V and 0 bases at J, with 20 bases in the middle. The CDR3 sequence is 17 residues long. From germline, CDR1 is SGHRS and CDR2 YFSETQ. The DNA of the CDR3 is TGCGCCAGCTCCGTGGTTAGCGGTTATAGCTCCTACAATGAGCAGTTCTTC. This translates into CASSVVSGYSSYNEQFF.

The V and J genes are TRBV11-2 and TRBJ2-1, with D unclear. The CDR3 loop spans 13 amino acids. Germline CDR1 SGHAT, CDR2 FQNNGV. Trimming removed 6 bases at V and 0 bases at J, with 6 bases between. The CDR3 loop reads CASRHLSYNEQFF. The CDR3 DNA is TGTGCCAGCAGACATCTCTCCTACAATGAGCAGTTCTTC.

CDR3 in DNA: TGTGCCAGCAGCTCCCCTGGGGGCCACCAGTTCTTC. This translates into CASSSPGGHQFF. The chain is built from TRBV13 and TRBJ2-1, with D perhaps matching TRBD1 (6 bases). Germline V CDR1 and CDR2: PRHDT, FYEKMQ (reference sequence). This CDR3 region has 12 residues. Trimming took off 4 bases at V and 13 bases at J, with 14 bases between the two ends. The variable domain in full, completed from reference TRBV13 and TRBJ2-1, reads AAGVIQSPRHLIKEKRETATLKCYPIPRHDTVYWYQQGPGQDPQFLISFYEKMQSDKGSIPDRFSAQQFSDYHSELNMSSLELGDSALYFCASSSPGGHQFFGPGTRLTVL.

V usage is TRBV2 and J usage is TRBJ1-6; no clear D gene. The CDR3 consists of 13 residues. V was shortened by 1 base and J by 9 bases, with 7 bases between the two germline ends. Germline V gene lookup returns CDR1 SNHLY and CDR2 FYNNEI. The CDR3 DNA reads TGTGCCAGCAGTGAAGGATGGAGTTCACCCCTCCACTTT. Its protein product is CASSEGWSSPLHF.

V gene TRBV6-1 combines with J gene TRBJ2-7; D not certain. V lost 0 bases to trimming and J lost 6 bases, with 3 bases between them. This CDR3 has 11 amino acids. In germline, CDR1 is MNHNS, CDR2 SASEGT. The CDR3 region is CASSEAAEQYF. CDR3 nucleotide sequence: TGTGCCAGCAGTGAAGCTGCCGAGCAGTACTTC.

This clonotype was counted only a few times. The CDR3 region has the DNA TGCAGTGCTAGAGATGGAGGGGGGACAGGCTCCTACAATGAGCAGTTCTTC. Translating gives CSARDGGGTGSYNEQFF. The chain is built from TRBV20-1 and TRBJ2-1; 8 nucleotides agree with TRBD1. This CDR3 has 17 amino acids. Germline V gene data show CDR1 as DFQATT and CDR2 as SNEGSKA (reference sequence). V trimming: 0 bases; J trimming: 0 bases; junction bases outside the gene matches: 7.

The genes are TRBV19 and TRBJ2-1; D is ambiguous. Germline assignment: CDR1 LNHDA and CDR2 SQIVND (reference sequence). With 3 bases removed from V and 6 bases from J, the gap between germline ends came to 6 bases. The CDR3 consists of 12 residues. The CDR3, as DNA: TGTGCCAGTAGTATGCTCCGCAATGAGCAGTTCTTC. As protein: CASSMLRNEQFF.

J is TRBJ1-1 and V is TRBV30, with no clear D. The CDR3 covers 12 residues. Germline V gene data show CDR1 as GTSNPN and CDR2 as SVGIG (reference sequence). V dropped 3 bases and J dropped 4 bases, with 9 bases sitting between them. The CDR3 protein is CAWSQASTEAFF. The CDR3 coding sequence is TGTGCCTGGAGCCAAGCGAGCACTGAAGCTTTCTTT.

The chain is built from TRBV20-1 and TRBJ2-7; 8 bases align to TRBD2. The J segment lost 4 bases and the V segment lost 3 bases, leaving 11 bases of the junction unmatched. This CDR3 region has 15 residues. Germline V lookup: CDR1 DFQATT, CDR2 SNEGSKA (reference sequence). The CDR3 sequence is CSARALRAGEYEQYF. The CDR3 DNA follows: TGCAGTGCTAGGGCCCTGCGAGCGGGAGAGTACGAGCAGTACTTC.